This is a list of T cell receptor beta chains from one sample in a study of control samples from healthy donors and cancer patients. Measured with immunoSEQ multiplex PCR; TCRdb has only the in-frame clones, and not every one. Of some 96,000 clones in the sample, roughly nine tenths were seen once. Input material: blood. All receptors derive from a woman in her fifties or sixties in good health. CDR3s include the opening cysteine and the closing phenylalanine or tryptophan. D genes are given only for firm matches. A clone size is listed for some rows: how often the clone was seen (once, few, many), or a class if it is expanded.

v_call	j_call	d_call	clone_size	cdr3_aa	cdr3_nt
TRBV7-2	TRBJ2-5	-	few	CASTGHVRDGQETQYF	TGTGCCAGCACTGGGCACGTAAGGGACGGTCAAGAGACCCAGTACTTC
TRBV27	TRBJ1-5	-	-	CASSQSTALNQPQHF	TGTGCCAGCAGTCAATCGACAGCCCTCAATCAGCCCCAGCATTTT
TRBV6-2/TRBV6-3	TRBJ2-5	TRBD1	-	CASSPWGTGGRTQYF	TGTGCCAGCAGCCCCTGGGGGACAGGGGGCCGGACCCAGTACTTC
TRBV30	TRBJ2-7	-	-	CAWRNPGRLYEQYF	TGTGCCTGGCGGAATCCGGGACGGTTATACGAGCAGTACTTC
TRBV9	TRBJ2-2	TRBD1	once	CASATGGVNTGELFF	TGTGCCAGCGCGACAGGGGGAGTGAACACCGGGGAGCTGTTTTTT
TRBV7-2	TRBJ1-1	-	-	CASSQRHLNTEAFF	TGTGCCAGCAGCCAGAGACATCTGAACACTGAAGCTTTCTTT
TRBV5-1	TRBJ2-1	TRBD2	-	CASLAGGSQFF	TGCGCCAGCCTAGCGGGGGGTTCGCAGTTCTTC
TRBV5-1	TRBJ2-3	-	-	CASNGPGLQTDTQYF	TGCGCCAGCAACGGACCGGGCTTACAAACAGATACGCAGTATTTT
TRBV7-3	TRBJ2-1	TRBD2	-	CASSPGLATYNEQFF	TGTGCCAGCAGTCCGGGACTAGCTACCTACAATGAGCAGTTCTTC
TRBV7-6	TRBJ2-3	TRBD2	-	CASSPLAGGTSTDTQYF	TGTGCCAGCAGCCCTCTGGCCGGGGGGACGAGCACAGATACGCAGTATTTT
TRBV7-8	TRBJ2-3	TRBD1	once	CASSRGTGTSTDTQYF	TGTGCCAGCAGCCGAGGGACAGGGACTAGCACAGATACGCAGTATTTT
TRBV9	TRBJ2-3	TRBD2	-	CASSVANSGRSTDTQYF	TGTGCCAGCAGCGTAGCTAATAGCGGGAGGAGCACAGATACGCAGTATTTT
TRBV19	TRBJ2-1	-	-	CASSIRGWSSYNEQFF	TGTGCCAGTAGTATACGTGGTTGGAGCTCCTACAATGAGCAGTTCTTC
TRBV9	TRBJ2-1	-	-	CASSVGRGNEQFF	TGTGCCAGCAGCGTAGGGCGAGGTAATGAGCAGTTCTTC
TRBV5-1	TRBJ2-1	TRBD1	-	CASSIQGELLNEQFF	TGCGCCAGCAGCATACAGGGGGAACTCTTAAATGAGCAGTTCTTC
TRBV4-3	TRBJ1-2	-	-	CASSLGSGRSNYGYTF	TGCGCCAGCAGCCTGGGATCTGGCAGGTCCAACTATGGCTACACCTTC
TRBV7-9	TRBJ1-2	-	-	CASSLESVNYGYTF	TGTGCCAGCAGCTTAGAGTCAGTTAACTATGGCTACACCTTC
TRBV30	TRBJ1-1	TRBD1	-	CAWGKGQSYMNTEAFF	TGTGCCTGGGGTAAGGGACAGTCATACATGAACACTGAAGCTTTCTTT
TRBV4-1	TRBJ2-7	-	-	CASSQAAGRSYEQYF	TGCGCCAGCAGCCAAGCGGCGGGGAGGTCCTACGAGCAGTACTTC
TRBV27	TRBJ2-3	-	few	CASSSLSFGGDTQYF	TGTGCCAGCAGTTCCCTCTCCTTTGGGGGGGATACGCAGTATTTT
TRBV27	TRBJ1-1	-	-	CASSLLYRVNTEAFF	TGTGCCAGCAGTTTACTTTATCGGGTTAACACTGAAGCTTTCTTT
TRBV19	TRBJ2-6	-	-	CASVPAGLSSGANVLTF	TGTGCCAGTGTCCCAGCAGGGCTGAGCTCTGGGGCCAACGTCCTGACTTTC
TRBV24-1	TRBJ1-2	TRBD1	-	CATSDYKEGARGYTF	TGTGCCACCAGTGATTACAAAGAGGGGGCTCGGGGCTACACCTTC
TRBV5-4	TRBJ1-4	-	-	CASSLGDRNEKLFF	TGTGCCAGCAGCTTAGGCGACAGGAATGAAAAACTGTTTTTT
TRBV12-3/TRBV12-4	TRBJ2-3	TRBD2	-	CASSLRERDTQYF	TGTGCCAGCAGTTTGCGGGAGAGAGATACGCAGTATTTT
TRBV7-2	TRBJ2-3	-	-	CASGSWAGALGADTQYF	TGTGCCAGCGGTAGCTGGGCGGGCGCCTTAGGAGCCGATACGCAGTATTTT
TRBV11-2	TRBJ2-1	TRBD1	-	CASSPPGQGRAYNEQFF	TGTGCCAGCAGCCCCCCCGGACAGGGGAGGGCCTACAATGAGCAGTTCTTC
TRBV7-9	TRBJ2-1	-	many	CASSPARGRPGEQFF	TGTGCCAGCAGTCCCGCCCGGGGCCGTCCAGGTGAGCAGTTCTTC
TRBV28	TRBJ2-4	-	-	CASSFGLGLAKNIQYF	TGTGCCAGCAGTTTCGGATTGGGGCTAGCCAAAAACATTCAGTACTTC
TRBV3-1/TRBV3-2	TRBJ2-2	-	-	CASSPRGQTNTGELFF	TGTGCCAGCAGCCCTAGAGGGCAGACGAACACCGGGGAGCTGTTTTTT
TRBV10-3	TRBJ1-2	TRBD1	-	CATGTGDGYTF	TGTGCCACCGGCACAGGGGATGGCTACACCTTC
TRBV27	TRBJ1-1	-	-	CASKSLEAAFF	TGTGCCAGCAAAAGTCTGGAAGCAGCTTTCTTT
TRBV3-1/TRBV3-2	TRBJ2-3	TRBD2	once	CASSQSTSGYTSTDTQYF	TGTGCCAGCAGCCAATCGACTAGCGGGTATACTAGCACAGATACGCAGTATTTT
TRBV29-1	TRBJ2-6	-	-	CSVELGGANVLTF	TGCAGCGTTGAATTGGGAGGGGCCAACGTCCTGACTTTC
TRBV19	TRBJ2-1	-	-	CASSMEGSSYNEQFF	TGTGCCAGTAGTATGGAGGGGAGCTCCTACAATGAGCAGTTCTTC
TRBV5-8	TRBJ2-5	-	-	CASSSLGQGTETQYF	TGTGCCAGCAGCTCGCTTGGGCAGGGAACGGAGACCCAGTACTTC
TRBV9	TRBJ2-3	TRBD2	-	CASGSGSPVADTQYF	TGTGCCAGTGGAAGCGGGAGCCCCGTCGCAGATACGCAGTATTTT
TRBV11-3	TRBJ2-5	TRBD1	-	CASSAPGQGVQETQYF	TGTGCCAGCAGCGCCCCGGGACAGGGTGTTCAAGAGACCCAGTACTTC
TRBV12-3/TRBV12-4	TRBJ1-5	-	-	CASSKGLSQPQHF	TGTGCCAGCAGTAAAGGGCTTTCACAGCCCCAGCATTTT
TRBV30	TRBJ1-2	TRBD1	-	CAWSVSDRVNYGYTF	TGTGCCTGGAGTGTAAGTGACAGGGTGAACTATGGCTACACCTTC
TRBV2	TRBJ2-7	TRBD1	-	CASSDGQGTEQYF	TGTGCCAGCAGCGACGGACAGGGGACCGAGCAGTACTTC
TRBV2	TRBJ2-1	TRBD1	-	CASSTTGGVVKFF	TGTGCCAGCAGTACTACAGGGGGTGTCGTGAAGTTCTTC
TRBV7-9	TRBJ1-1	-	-	CASRDWETEAFF	TGTGCCAGCAGGGATTGGGAAACTGAAGCTTTCTTT
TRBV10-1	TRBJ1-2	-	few	CASSEHRDGNYGYTF	TGCGCCAGCAGTGAGCACCGGGACGGGAACTATGGCTACACCTTC
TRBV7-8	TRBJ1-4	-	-	CASSLGITGQSEKLFF	TGTGCCAGCAGCTTAGGAATCACAGGGCAGAGCGAAAAACTGTTTTTT
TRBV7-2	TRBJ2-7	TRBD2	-	CASSLGGLVAGGDYEQYF	TGTGCCAGCAGCTTAGGCGGATTGGTAGCGGGGGGGGACTACGAGCAGTACTTC
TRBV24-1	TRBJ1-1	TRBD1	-	CATSDLRGQGNTEAFF	TGTGCCACCAGTGATTTGCGCGGACAGGGGAACACTGAAGCTTTCTTT